The rows below give T cell receptor beta chains drawn from one sample of a study of shared clonotypes between healthy human individuals. Here immunoSEQ multiplex PCR was the method, and the copy in TCRdb shows in-frame clones only, minus some. The data contain 100,000 or so clones, 55% to 70% of them singletons. Sequencing input: memory CD8+ T cells sorted from blood. The receptors derive from a woman in her twenties or thirties in good health. The CDR3 runs from the conserved cysteine through the conserved F or W. D genes are given only for firm matches. Clone size is not always given. Where it is, it says once, few, many or a class for expanded clones.

size	V	J	D	DNA	CDR3
NA	TRBV11-2	TRBJ1-2	NA	TGTGCCAGCAGCCTGGTGTTGAATGGCTACACCTTC	CASSLVLNGYTF
few	TRBV11-3	TRBJ2-5	TRBD2	TGTGCCAGCAGCCCAGCAGGAGCGGGAGGGCCGGCTGAAGAGACCCAGTACTTC	CASSPAGAGGPAEETQYF
NA	TRBV4-2	TRBJ1-2	NA	TGTGCCAGCAGCCAAGGCGAGTTTAACTATGGCTACACCTTC	CASSQGEFNYGYTF
NA	TRBV9	TRBJ1-3	NA	TGTGCCAGCAGCCCCAGGTTTGGAGTGGGTGGAAACACCATATATTTT	CASSPRFGVGGNTIYF
once	TRBV4-1	TRBJ2-3	TRBD2	TGCGCCAGTTGGAGCGGGAGGGCCTTGACAGATACGCAGTATTTT	CASWSGRALTDTQYF
NA	TRBV5-1	TRBJ2-7	NA	TGCGCCAGCAGCTTGGAGGGCAGACTCTCCTACGAGCAGTACTTC	CASSLEGRLSYEQYF
NA	TRBV4-2	TRBJ1-1	NA	TGTGCCAGCAGCCCGGGGCCGGGGACGAACACTGAAGCTTTCTTT	CASSPGPGTNTEAFF
once	TRBV19	TRBJ2-2	TRBD2	TGTGCCAGCCGAGGGACTAGCGGGAGTGGGTACACCGGGGAGCTGTTTTTT	CASRGTSGSGYTGELFF
NA	TRBV6-4	TRBJ2-1	TRBD2	TGTGCCAGCAGTGACGGTAGCGGGAGTAACAATGAGCAGTTCTTC	CASSDGSGSNNEQFF
many	TRBV28	TRBJ1-5	NA	TGTGCCAGCAGCCTGTTAAATCAGCCCCAGCATTTT	CASSLLNQPQHF
NA	TRBV25-1	TRBJ2-2	NA	TGTGCCATCCTGGACAGGAACACCGGGGAGCTGTTTTTT	CAILDRNTGELFF
NA	TRBV6-4	TRBJ2-1	NA	TGTGCCAGCAGTCAATCGGCGGGACAGCACAATGAGCAGTTCTTC	CASSQSAGQHNEQFF
NA	TRBV4-2	TRBJ2-7	NA	TGTGCCAGCAGCCAAAGTTGGGGAGGGGGGAGAGACTCCTACGAGCAGTACTTC	CASSQSWGGGRDSYEQYF
NA	TRBV27	TRBJ2-3	NA	TGTGCCAGCAGTTTACTCCTGACATCCACAGATACGCAGTATTTT	CASSLLLTSTDTQYF
few	TRBV30	TRBJ2-3	NA	TGTGCCTGGAGCGGCCGAGGGGGAGTAGCAGATACGCAGTATTTT	CAWSGRGGVADTQYF
few	TRBV15	TRBJ2-1	NA	TGTGCCACCAGCAGAGTGAGGGGCTCCTACAATGAGCAGTTCTTC	CATSRVRGSYNEQFF
once	TRBV6-6	TRBJ1-2	NA	TGTGCCAGCAGTTATACAAAGACAGACTATGGCTACACCTTC	CASSYTKTDYGYTF
NA	TRBV4-1	TRBJ2-2	TRBD2	TGCGCCAGCAGCTTAAGACTAGCGGGAACAAACGGGGAGCTGTTTTTT	CASSLRLAGTNGELFF
NA	TRBV15	TRBJ1-2	NA	TGTGCCACCAGCCCCTGGGAGGTCTCCCCGGGCTATGGCTACACCTTC	CATSPWEVSPGYGYTF
NA	TRBV27	TRBJ1-2	NA	TGTGCCAGCAGTTTAGATATAGGACACCACTATGGCTACACCTTC	CASSLDIGHHYGYTF
NA	TRBV4-1	TRBJ1-1	NA	TGCGCCAGACTTCAAGGAGAAGCTTTCTTT	CARLQGEAFF
few	TRBV4-1	TRBJ2-7	TRBD2	TGCGCCAGCAGCCGGGGACTAGCGAAAAGGTCCTCTTCCTACGAGCAGTACTTC	CASSRGLAKRSSSYEQYF
NA	TRBV18	TRBJ1-4	TRBD1	TGTGCCAGCTCACCAAGACAGGGAGTGTATCGTGAAAAACTGTTTTTT	CASSPRQGVYREKLFF
NA	TRBV28	TRBJ2-5	TRBD2	TGTGCCAGCAGTCTAAGGGGACTATACGTGTCTCAGTACTTC	CASSLRGLYVSQYF
many	TRBV25-1	TRBJ2-3	NA	TGTGCCAGCAGTGTCCGGGACATTTCGGATACGCAGTATTTT	CASSVRDISDTQYF
NA	TRBV2	TRBJ2-7	TRBD1	TGTGCCAGCAGCGGCCGGGACAGAAGCCCGCCCGAGCAGTACTTC	CASSGRDRSPPEQYF
NA	TRBV25-1	TRBJ2-5	TRBD1	TGTGCCAGCAGTGTACGGGACAGACAAGAGACCCAGTACTTC	CASSVRDRQETQYF
NA	TRBV4-1	TRBJ1-1	TRBD1	TGCGCCAGCAGCTCCCGGGACAGGGGGTTTCCTGAAGCTTTCTTT	CASSSRDRGFPEAFF
many	TRBV27	TRBJ1-5	NA	TGTGCCAGCAGTCCCCAGCTCGGACAGAACAATCAGCCCCAGCATTTT	CASSPQLGQNNQPQHF
NA	TRBV11-3	TRBJ2-1	TRBD2	TGTGCCAGCAGCGGGCGGAGGGGTACTAGCGGGAGGAATGAGCAGTTCTTC	CASSGRRGTSGRNEQFF
NA	TRBV11-2	TRBJ2-1	TRBD2	TGTGCCAGCAGCTTAGTAGCGGGAGGCGAGCAGTTCTTC	CASSLVAGGEQFF
once	TRBV7-3	TRBJ2-7	NA	TGTGCCAGCAGCTTACGGCCGGGGGCATACGAGCAGTACTTC	CASSLRPGAYEQYF
NA	TRBV7-9	TRBJ2-1	NA	TGTGCCAGCAGCTTGACCCCTGAGCAGTTCTTC	CASSLTPEQFF
NA	TRBV28	TRBJ2-3	TRBD1	TGTGCCAGCAGTGCTTTGGACAGGGGCACAGATACGCAGTATTTT	CASSALDRGTDTQYF
few	TRBV10-2	TRBJ1-1	TRBD1	TGCGCCAGCGCGAAAGGGACAGGGATGGAGTTAGGCACTGAAGCTTTCTTT	CASAKGTGMELGTEAFF
once	TRBV5-1	TRBJ2-7	TRBD1	TGCGCCAGCAGATCCGGACAGGGCAGCTACCACGAGCAGTACTTC	CASRSGQGSYHEQYF
NA	TRBV20-1	TRBJ1-1	NA	TGCAGTGGGGGGGCGTTTACTGAAGCTTTCTTT	CSGGAFTEAFF
NA	TRBV19	TRBJ2-1	TRBD2	TGTGCCAGTAGTATAGGAGGGACTACCTACAATGAGCAGTTCTTC	CASSIGGTTYNEQFF
NA	TRBV21-1	TRBJ2-7	NA	TGTGCCAGCAGCATACTGCTACCGGGACTAGCGAAGTACGAGCAGTACTTC	CASSILLPGLAKYEQYF
many	TRBV4-2	TRBJ2-2	NA	TGTGCCAGCAGCCAAGTAGTTGGCTTTTCCGGGGAGCTGTTTTTT	CASSQVVGFSGELFF
NA	TRBV27	TRBJ2-7	NA	TGTGCCAGCAGGAAAGACAGGTACGAGCAGTACTTC	CASRKDRYEQYF
NA	TRBV7-6	TRBJ2-6	TRBD1	TGTGCCAGCAGCCCGAGTCCGGGACAGGGCTCTGGGGCCAACGTCCTGACTTTC	CASSPSPGQGSGANVLTF
NA	TRBV15	TRBJ2-3	NA	TGTGCCACCAGCGTGACTCCCACAGATACGCAGTATTTT	CATSVTPTDTQYF
NA	TRBV5-8	TRBJ2-2	TRBD2	TGTGCCAGCAGCGTAGGTAGCGGGATATTGTCCGGGGAGCTGTTTTTT	CASSVGSGILSGELFF
NA	TRBV28	TRBJ2-5	NA	TGTGCCAGCACCTTGGGCTGGACCCCCCAAGAGACCCAGTACTTC	CASTLGWTPQETQYF
NA	TRBV4-1	TRBJ2-2	NA	TGCGCCAGCAGCCAAGGATACCTTAACACCGGGGAGCTGTTTTTT	CASSQGYLNTGELFF